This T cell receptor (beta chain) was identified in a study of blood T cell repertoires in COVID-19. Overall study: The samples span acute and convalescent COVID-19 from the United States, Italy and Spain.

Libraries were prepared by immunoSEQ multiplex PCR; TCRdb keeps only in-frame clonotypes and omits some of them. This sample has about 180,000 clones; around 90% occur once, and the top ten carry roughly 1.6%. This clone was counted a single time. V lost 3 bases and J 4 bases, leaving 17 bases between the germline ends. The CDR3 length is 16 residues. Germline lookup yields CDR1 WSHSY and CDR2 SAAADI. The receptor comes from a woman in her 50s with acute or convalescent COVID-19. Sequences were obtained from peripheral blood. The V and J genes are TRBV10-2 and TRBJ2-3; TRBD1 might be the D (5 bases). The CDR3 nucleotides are TGCGCCAGCAGTGATGGGGCTTCAAGGGGCGCAGATACGCAGTATTTT. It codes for CASSDGASRGADTQYF.